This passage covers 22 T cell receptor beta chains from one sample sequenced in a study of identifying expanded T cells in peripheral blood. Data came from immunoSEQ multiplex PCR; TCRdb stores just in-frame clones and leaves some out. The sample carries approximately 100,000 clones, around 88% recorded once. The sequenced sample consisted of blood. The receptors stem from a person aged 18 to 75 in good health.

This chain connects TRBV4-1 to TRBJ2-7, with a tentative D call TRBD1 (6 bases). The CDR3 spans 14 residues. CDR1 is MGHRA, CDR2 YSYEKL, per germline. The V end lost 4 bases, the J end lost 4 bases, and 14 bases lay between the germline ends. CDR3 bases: TGCGCCAGCAGCCTACAGGGTACGGGATACGAGCAGTACTTC. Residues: CASSLQGTGYEQYF.

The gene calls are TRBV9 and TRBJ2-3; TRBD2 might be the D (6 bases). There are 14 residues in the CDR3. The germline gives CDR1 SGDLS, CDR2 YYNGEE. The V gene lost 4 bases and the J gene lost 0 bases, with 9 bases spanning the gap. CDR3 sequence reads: CASSSGTSTDTQYF. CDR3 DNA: TGTGCCAGCAGCTCGGGGACTAGCACAGATACGCAGTATTTT.

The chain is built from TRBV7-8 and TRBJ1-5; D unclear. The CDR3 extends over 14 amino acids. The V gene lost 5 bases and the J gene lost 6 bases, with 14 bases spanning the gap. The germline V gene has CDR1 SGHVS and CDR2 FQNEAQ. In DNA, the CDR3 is TGTGCCAGCAGCCTGAGGGAAAGGCGTCAGCCCCAGCATTTT. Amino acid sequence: CASSLRERRQPQHF.

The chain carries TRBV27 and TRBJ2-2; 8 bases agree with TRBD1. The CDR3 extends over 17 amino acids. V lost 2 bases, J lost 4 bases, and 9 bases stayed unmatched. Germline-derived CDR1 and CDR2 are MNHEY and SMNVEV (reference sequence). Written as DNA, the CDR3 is TGTGCCAGCAGTTTACCCCCACGGACAGGGCCCACCGGGGAGCTGTTTTTT. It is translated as CASSLPPRTGPTGELFF.

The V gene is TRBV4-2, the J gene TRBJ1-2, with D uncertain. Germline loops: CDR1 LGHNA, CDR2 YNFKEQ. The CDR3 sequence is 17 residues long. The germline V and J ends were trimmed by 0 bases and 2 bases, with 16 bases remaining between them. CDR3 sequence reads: CASSQDLRLGGNYGYTF. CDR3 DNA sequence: TGTGCCAGCAGCCAAGATCTTCGACTTGGCGGAAACTATGGCTACACCTTC.

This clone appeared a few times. As DNA, the CDR3 is TGTGCCAGCAGTTACTCGATAGGGGCCAATCAGCCCCAGCATTTT. This translates into CASSYSIGANQPQHF. The chain has TRBV6-5 and TRBJ1-5; possible D gene TRBD1, 5 bases. Trimming pared 0 bases from V and 3 bases from J, leaving 9 bases between. Germline CDR1 and CDR2: MNHEY and SVGAGI. This CDR3 spans 15 amino acids.

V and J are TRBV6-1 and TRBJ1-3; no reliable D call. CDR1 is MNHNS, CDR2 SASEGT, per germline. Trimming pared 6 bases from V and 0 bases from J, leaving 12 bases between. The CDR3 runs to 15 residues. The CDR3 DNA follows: TGTGCCAGCAGCCCGACTGACTCCTCTGGAAACACCATATATTTT. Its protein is CASSPTDSSGNTIYF.

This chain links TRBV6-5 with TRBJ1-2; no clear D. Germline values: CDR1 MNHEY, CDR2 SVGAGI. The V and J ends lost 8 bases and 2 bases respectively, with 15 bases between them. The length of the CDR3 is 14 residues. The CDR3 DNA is TGTGCCAGCCGGAGGCGGCCCCCAAACTATGGCTACACCTTC. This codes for CASRRRPPNYGYTF.

The CDR3 DNA follows: TGTGCCAGCAGTGAAACGATTTCCTACAGCTACTATGGCTACACCTTC. Translating it yields CASSETISYSYYGYTF. The genes are TRBV6-1 and TRBJ1-2; D call uncertain. The CDR3 is 16 residues long. Germline loops: CDR1 MNHNS, CDR2 SASEGT. Trimming left V 2 bases short and J 3 bases short, with 16 bases between.

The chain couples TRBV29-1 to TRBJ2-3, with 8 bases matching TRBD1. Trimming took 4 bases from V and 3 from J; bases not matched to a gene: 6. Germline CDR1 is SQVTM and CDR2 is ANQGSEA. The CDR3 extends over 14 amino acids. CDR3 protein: CSVVRDRRTDTQYF. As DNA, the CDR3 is TGCAGCGTTGTAAGGGACAGGAGGACAGATACGCAGTATTTT.

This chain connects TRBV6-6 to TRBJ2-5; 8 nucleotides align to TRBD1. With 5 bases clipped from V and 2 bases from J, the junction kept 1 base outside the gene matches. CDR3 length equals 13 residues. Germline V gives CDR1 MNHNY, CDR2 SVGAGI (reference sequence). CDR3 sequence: CASSGQGQETQYF. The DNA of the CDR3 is TGTGCCAGCAGTGGACAGGGTCAAGAGACCCAGTACTTC.

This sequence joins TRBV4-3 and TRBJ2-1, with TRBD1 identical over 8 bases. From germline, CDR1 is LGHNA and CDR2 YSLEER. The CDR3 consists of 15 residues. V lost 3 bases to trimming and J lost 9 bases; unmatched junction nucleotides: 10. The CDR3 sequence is CASSHEDGQGREQFF. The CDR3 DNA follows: TGCGCCAGCAGCCATGAAGACGGACAGGGTCGTGAGCAGTTCTTC.

The CDR3 region is CASSLRAGTGQEKLFF. The CDR3 coding sequence is TGTGCCAGCAGCTTGAGGGCCGGGACAGGGCAAGAAAAACTGTTTTTT. The chain carries TRBV5-6 and TRBJ1-4; 9 positions match TRBD1. After removal of 1 base from V and 8 bases from J, the junction contained 9 bases not matched to a gene. Germline CDR1 is SGHDT and CDR2 is YYEEEE. The CDR3 extends over 16 amino acids. The full variable domain, rest sourced from reference TRBV5-6 and TRBJ1-4, is DAGVTQSPTHLIKTRGQQVTLRCSPKSGHDTVSWYQQALGQGPQFIFQYYEEEERQRGNFPDRFSGHQFPNYSSELNVNALLLGDSALYLCASSLRAGTGQEKLFFGSGTQLSVL.

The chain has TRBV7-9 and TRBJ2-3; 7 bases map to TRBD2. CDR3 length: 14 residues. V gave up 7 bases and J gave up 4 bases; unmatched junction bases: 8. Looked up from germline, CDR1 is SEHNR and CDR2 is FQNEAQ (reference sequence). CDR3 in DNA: TGTGCCAGCACCCTCGAGCGGGGAGCAGATACGCAGTATTTT. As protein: CASTLERGADTQYF.

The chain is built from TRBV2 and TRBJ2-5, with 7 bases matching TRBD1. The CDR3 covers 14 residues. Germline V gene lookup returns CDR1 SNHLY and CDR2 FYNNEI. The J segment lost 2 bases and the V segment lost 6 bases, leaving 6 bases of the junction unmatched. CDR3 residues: CASRGTDLQETQYF. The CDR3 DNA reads TGTGCCAGCAGGGGGACAGATCTTCAAGAGACCCAGTACTTC.

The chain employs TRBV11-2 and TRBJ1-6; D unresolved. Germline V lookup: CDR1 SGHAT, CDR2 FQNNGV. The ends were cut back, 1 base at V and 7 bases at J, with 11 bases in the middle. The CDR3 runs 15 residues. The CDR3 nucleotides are TGTGCCAGCAGCTTAGGGTGGGGAGGGAATTCACCCCTCCACTTT. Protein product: CASSLGWGGNSPLHF.

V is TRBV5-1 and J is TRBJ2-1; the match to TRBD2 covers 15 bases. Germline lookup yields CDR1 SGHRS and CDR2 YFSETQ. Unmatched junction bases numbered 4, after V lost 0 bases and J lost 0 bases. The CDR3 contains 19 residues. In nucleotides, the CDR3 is TGCGCCAGCAGCTTGGATGGACTAGCGGGGGGGATCTCCTACAATGAGCAGTTCTTC. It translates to CASSLDGLAGGISYNEQFF. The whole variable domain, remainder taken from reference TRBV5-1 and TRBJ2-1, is KAGVTQTPRYLIKTRGQQVTLSCSPISGHRSVSWYQQTPGQGLQFLFEYFSETQRNKGNFPGRFSGRQFSNSRSEMNVSTLELGDSALYLCASSLDGLAGGISYNEQFFGPGTRLTVL.

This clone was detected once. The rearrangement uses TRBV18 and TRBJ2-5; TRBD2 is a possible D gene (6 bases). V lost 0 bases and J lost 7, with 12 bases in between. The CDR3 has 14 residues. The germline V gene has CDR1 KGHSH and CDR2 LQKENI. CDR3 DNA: TGTGCCAGCTCACCACCGGCCCTCGGGGGGACCCAGTACTTC. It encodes CASSPPALGGTQYF.

CDR3 sequence: CASSFAGLNTEAFF. The CDR3 DNA reads as TGTGCCAGCAGTTTTGCAGGGCTGAACACTGAAGCTTTCTTT. This chain joins TRBV6-5 and TRBJ1-1; D perhaps matches TRBD1 (5 bases). This CDR3 is built from 14 residues. Germline V gene sequence: CDR1 MNHEY, CDR2 SVGAGI. Trimming left V 4 bases short and J 0 bases short, with 9 bases between.

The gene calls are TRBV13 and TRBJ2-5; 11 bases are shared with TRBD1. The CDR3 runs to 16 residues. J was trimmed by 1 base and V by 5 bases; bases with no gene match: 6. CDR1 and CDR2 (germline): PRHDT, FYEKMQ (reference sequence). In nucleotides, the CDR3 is TGTGCCAGCAGCCAGGGGACAGGGGGTAGCCAAGAGACCCAGTACTTC. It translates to CASSQGTGGSQETQYF. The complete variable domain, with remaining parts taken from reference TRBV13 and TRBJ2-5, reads AAGVIQSPRHLIKEKRETATLKCYPIPRHDTVYWYQQGPGQDPQFLISFYEKMQSDKGSIPDRFSAQQFSDYHSELNMSSLELGDSALYFCASSQGTGGSQETQYFGPGTRLLVL.

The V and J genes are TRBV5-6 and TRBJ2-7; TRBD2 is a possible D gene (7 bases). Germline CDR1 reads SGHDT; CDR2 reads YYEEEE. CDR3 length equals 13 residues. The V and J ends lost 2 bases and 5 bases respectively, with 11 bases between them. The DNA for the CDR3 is TGTGCCAGCAGCTTAGGCGGGGGCAACGAGCAGTACTTC. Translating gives CASSLGGGNEQYF. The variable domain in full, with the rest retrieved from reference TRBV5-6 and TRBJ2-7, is DAGVTQSPTHLIKTRGQQVTLRCSPKSGHDTVSWYQQALGQGPQFIFQYYEEEERQRGNFPDRFSGHQFPNYSSELNVNALLLGDSALYLCASSLGGGNEQYFGPGTRLTVT.

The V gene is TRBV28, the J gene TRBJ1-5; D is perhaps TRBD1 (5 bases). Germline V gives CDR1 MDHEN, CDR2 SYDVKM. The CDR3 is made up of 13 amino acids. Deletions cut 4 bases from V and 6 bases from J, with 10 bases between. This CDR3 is CASSWTGTQPQHF. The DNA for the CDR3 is TGTGCCAGCAGTTGGACCGGGACTCAGCCCCAGCATTTT.